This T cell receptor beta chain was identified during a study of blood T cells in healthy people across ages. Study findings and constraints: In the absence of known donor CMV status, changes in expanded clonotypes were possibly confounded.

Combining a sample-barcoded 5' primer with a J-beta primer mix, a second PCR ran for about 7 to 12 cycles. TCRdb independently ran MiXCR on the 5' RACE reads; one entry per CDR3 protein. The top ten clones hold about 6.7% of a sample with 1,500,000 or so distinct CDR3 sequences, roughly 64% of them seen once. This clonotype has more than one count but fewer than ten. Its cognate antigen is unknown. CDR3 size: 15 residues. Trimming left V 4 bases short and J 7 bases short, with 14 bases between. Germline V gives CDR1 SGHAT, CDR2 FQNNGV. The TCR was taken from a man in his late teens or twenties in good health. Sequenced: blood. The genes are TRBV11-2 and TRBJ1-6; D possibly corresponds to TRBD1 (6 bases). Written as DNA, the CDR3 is TGTGCCAGCAGCTCAAGGACAGATGGGAATTCACCCCTCCACTTT. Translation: CASSSRTDGNSPLHF.